This T cell receptor (beta chain) is drawn from a study of CD8+ T cells in alopecia areata. cDNA reverse transcribed from extracted RNA served as the sequencing template. Sequenced by immunoSEQ multiplex PCR; TCRdb stores in-frame clones only, minus some. Of around 190,000 clones listed, less than 70% are singletons. The CDR3 runs to 14 residues. Trimming shortened V by 0 bases and J by 1 base, and 6 bases separated the two germline ends. Germline loops: CDR1 ENHRY, CDR2 SYGVKD. This clone was observed a single time. The treatment is: oral pan-JAK inhibitor, 5-10 mg twice daily. The specimen was CD4+ T cells sorted from blood, collected between weeks 47 and 50, from a patient treated with tofacitinib. The chain has TRBV10-3 and TRBJ1-1; D ambiguous. The receptor's source is a human donor with alopecia areata. The DNA of the CDR3 is TGTGCCATCAGTGAGTCTCGGGGGAACACTGAAGCTTTCTTT. This encodes CAISESRGNTEAFF.